The T cell receptor (beta chain) described here comes from a study of shared clonotypes between healthy human individuals. Over several immunoSEQ plates, each subset's genomic DNA was distributed in even portions. Unsorted PBMC contributed roughly 300 ng DNA, tens of thousands of T cell genomes, to each replicate PCR. Sequencing used immunoSEQ multiplex PCR; TCRdb keeps in-frame clones, though not all of them. Of over 400,000 clones in the sample, around 73% are singletons; the top ten hold about 11%. This clone was counted between two and nine times. Trimming left V 8 bases short and J 1 base short, with 8 bases between. Per the germline V gene, CDR1 is SGHVS and CDR2 is FQNEAQ. There are 12 residues in the CDR3.

The chain links TRBV7-8 to TRBJ1-1; tentative D call: TRBD1 (5 bases). This receptor was identified in a middle-aged woman in good health. Some clones in this sample may be carry-over from other donors' samples. Sequencing input: PBMCs. CDR3 in DNA: TGTGCCAGCCGACAGTCGAACACTGAAGCTTTCTTT. As protein: CASRQSNTEAFF. The variable domain in full, with the rest retrieved from reference TRBV7-8 and TRBJ1-1, is GAGVSQSPRYKVAKRGQDVALRCDPISGHVSLFWYQQALGQGPEFLTYFQNEAQLDKSGLPSDRFFAERPEGSVSTLKIQRTQQEDSAVYLCASRQSNTEAFFGQGTRLTVV.